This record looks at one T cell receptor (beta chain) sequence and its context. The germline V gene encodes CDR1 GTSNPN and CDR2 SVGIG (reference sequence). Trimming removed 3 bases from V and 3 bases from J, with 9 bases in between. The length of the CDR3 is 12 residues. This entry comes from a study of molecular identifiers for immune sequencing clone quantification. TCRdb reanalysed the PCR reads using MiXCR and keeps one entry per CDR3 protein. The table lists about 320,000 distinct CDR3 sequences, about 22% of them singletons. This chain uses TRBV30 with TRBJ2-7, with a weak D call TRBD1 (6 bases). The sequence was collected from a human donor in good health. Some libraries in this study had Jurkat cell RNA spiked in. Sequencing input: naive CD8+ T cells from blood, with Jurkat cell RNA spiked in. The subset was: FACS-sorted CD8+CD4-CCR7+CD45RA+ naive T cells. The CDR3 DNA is TGTGCCTGGAGGTTACAGGGCTACGAGCAGTACTTC. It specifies CAWRLQGYEQYF.